These T cell receptor beta chains were read from a single sample in a study of T-cell memory formation after mild COVID-19. Using its own MiXCR run on the 5' RACE reads, TCRdb lists one record per CDR3 protein. The repertoire consists of a few hundred thousand distinct CDR3 sequences, with around 10% occurring once and the leading ten covering 22%. The sample comprised PBMCs or a T cell subset sorted from them (not recorded which). These receptor sequences come from a man aged 18 to 30 who had mild COVID-19 (a few samples of this study predate the infection). Cell type and time point are not known. Both conserved end residues are part of each CDR3. The D gene is left open where the match is weak.

>TRBV29-1|-|TRBJ2-1
CSARFVSSRGVYNEQFF
>TRBV12-3/TRBV12-4|TRBD1|TRBJ2-1
CASIPRPGQPYNEQFF
>TRBV3-1|TRBD2|TRBJ2-5
CASSPTGLAGGETQYF
>TRBV5-1|TRBD1|TRBJ1-1
CASSLDRGNTEAFF
>TRBV5-1|TRBD2|TRBJ2-5
CASTSGGEETQYF
>TRBV20-1|TRBD1|TRBJ2-5
CSARRQGVLETQYF
>TRBV28|-|TRBJ1-2
CASSLGALNYGYTF
>TRBV20-1|-|TRBJ2-7
CSARDPRSYEQYF
>TRBV7-6|TRBD2|TRBJ2-5
CASSLAGLAGNRAQYF
>TRBV5-1|-|TRBJ2-2
CAKTGELFF
>TRBV20-1|-|TRBJ1-2
CSARGTAYGYTF
>TRBV5-6|-|TRBJ2-3
CASSFGGNTDTQYF
>TRBV5-6|-|TRBJ2-7
CASSLDRTAKQYF
>TRBV9|-|TRBJ2-1
CASSVAMVAVGEQFF
>TRBV20-1|-|TRBJ1-4
CSARDPKVGGEKLFF
>TRBV5-5|-|TRBJ1-5
CASSLESGSYQPQHF
>TRBV5-1|TRBD1|TRBJ2-3
CASSLGGQGKDTQYF
>TRBV7-9|-|TRBJ2-7
CASSARSSYEQYF
>TRBV12-3/TRBV12-4|TRBD2|TRBJ2-5
CASISGRAGETQYF
>TRBV7-2|-|TRBJ2-1
CASSSQPLGGAYNEQFF
>TRBV7-8|-|TRBJ2-7
CASSLSTDYEQYF
>TRBV29-1|-|TRBJ1-1
CSVEWETEAFF
>TRBV5-5|-|TRBJ2-2
CASSPQNSSPGELFF
>TRBV7-3|-|TRBJ2-3
CASSIQGLDTQYF
>TRBV6-5|TRBD2|TRBJ2-5
CASKLAGVQETQYF
>TRBV5-5|TRBD1|TRBJ2-7
CASSRDRLYEQYF
>TRBV5-1|TRBD2|TRBJ2-1
CASSLVASGGSYNEQFF
>TRBV4-1|-|TRBJ1-1
CASSQDLGTGNTEAFF
>TRBV27|TRBD1|TRBJ1-2
CASRLTGFYYGYTF
>TRBV4-3|-|TRBJ2-1
CASSQVNGLDNEQFF
>TRBV7-2|TRBD1|TRBJ1-1
CASSFNRGTPEAFF
>TRBV6-1|-|TRBJ1-1
CASRLPDTLRVRWTEAFF
>TRBV5-5|TRBD1|TRBJ1-4
CASSFGTGDNEKLFF
>TRBV12-3/TRBV12-4|-|TRBJ2-5
CASSTGIQETQYF
>TRBV20-1|TRBD1|TRBJ2-5
CSARGGTGLETQYF
>TRBV5-4|-|TRBJ2-2
CASSRGALQATGELFF
>TRBV11-2|-|TRBJ2-3
CASRWGSDYGTDTQYF
>TRBV12-3/TRBV12-4|-|TRBJ2-1
CASRGPGNEQFF
>TRBV3-1|TRBD2|TRBJ2-1
CASSQDRTSGGNEQFF
>TRBV20-1|-|TRBJ2-7
CSAARTGEQYF
>TRBV7-2|-|TRBJ1-1
CASSFGPGLTEAFF
>TRBV10-3|TRBD2|TRBJ2-7
CAISDPAGGTREQYF
>TRBV11-2|-|TRBJ2-3
CASSPVTGHADTQYF
>TRBV20-1|TRBD2|TRBJ2-3
CSATSGGTDTQYF
>TRBV5-1|TRBD2|TRBJ2-2
CASSRTSGGPNTGELFF
>TRBV5-1|-|TRBJ1-4
CASSFGGEREKLFF
>TRBV4-2|-|TRBJ2-1
CASSQDLFGTGQNEQFF
>TRBV5-1|TRBD1|TRBJ1-4
CASSFQTGENEKLFF